The clone carrying this T cell receptor beta chain has only a few counts. This sample is part of a study of cytomegalovirus exposure and HLA in healthy donors. CDR3 length: 15 amino acids. V lost 0 bases and J lost 0, with 8 bases in between. Looked up from germline, CDR1 is SEHNR and CDR2 is FQNEAQ (reference sequence). Vbeta (60) and Jbeta (13) primers were used in the PCR. Repertoires were generated with immunoSEQ multiplex PCR, while TCRdb's copy carries only in-frame clones and drops some. Of about 99,000 clones in the sample, around 77% were seen once. The TCR comes from a middle-aged man in good health and CMV-seronegative. This sequence joins TRBV7-9 and TRBJ1-1, with no clear D. The specimen was PBMCs. The CDR3 DNA reads TGTGCCAGCAGCTTAGCTAAAAATATGAACACTGAAGCTTTCTTT. The encoded protein is CASSLAKNMNTEAFF.